These 19 T cell receptor beta chains share one sample of origin, sequenced in a study of blood T cell repertoires in COVID-19. Sequenced by immunoSEQ multiplex PCR; TCRdb stores in-frame clones only, minus some. The sample lists approximately 200,000 clones, approximately 88% occurring once. Material: peripheral blood. The receptor source for this set is a woman aged 25 to 39 with acute or convalescent COVID-19.

This chain links TRBV4-1 with TRBJ1-5, with D tentatively TRBD1 (5 bases). CDR3 length: 15 residues. Trimming stripped 0 bases from V and 4 bases from J, with 10 bases between. Germline values: CDR1 MGHRA, CDR2 YSYEKL. CDR3 sequence reads: CASSQDDSTNQPQHF. The DNA of the CDR3 is TGCGCCAGCAGCCAAGATGACAGCACTAATCAGCCCCAGCATTTT.

The genes are TRBV25-1 and TRBJ1-6, with 8 nucleotides matching TRBD1. This CDR3 has 14 residues. In germline, CDR1 is MGHDK, CDR2 SYGVNS. J lost 10 bases, V lost 3 bases, and 5 bases had no gene match. CDR3 residues: CASSEDRVRSPLHF. In DNA, the CDR3 is TGTGCCAGCAGTGAGGACAGGGTTCGGTCACCCCTCCACTTT.

This chain connects TRBV6-1 to TRBJ1-4, with 8 positions matching TRBD1. V lost 6 bases to trimming and J lost 8 bases; unmatched junction nucleotides: 11. The CDR3 consists of 15 residues. The germline V gene encodes CDR1 MNHNS and CDR2 SASEGT. This chain's CDR3 is CASSLPTGDSEKLFF. The CDR3 DNA reads TGTGCCAGCAGCCTCCCGACAGGGGACTCGGAAAAACTGTTTTTT.

The J gene is TRBJ2-1, the V gene TRBV6-5; 10 bases match TRBD1. The germline CDR1 and CDR2 sequences are MNHEY and SVGAGI. This CDR3 contains 13 residues. The trim removed 6 bases at V and 7 bases at J, leaving 3 bases unmatched. The DNA for the CDR3 is TGTGCCAGCAGGCGACAGGGGGCTAATGAGCAGTTCTTC. Its translation: CASRRQGANEQFF.

J is TRBJ2-7 and V is TRBV28, with 13 bases aligning to TRBD2. Unmatched junction bases numbered 7, after V lost 2 bases and J lost 6 bases. The germline gives CDR1 MDHEN, CDR2 SYDVKM. This CDR3 is built from 16 residues. As DNA, the CDR3 is TGTGCCAGCAGTTTACGCGGACTAGCGGGAGTCGCCGAGCAGTACTTC. Translation: CASSLRGLAGVAEQYF.

V gene TRBV25-1 combines with J gene TRBJ1-2; D uncertain. With 3 bases removed from V and 0 bases from J, the gap between germline ends came to 2 bases. The CDR3 loop spans 12 amino acids. Per germline, CDR1 MGHDK and CDR2 SYGVNS. CDR3 loop: CASSDTNYGYTF. As DNA, the CDR3 is TGTGCCAGCAGTGACACTAACTATGGCTACACCTTC.

This clone was seen only a few times. The chain has TRBV27 and TRBJ1-1, with D tentatively TRBD1 (6 bases). The germline V and J ends were trimmed by 7 bases and 1 base, with 10 bases remaining between them. Germline CDR1 reads MNHEY; CDR2 reads SMNVEV (reference sequence). The CDR3 is 13 amino acids. In DNA form, the CDR3 reads TGTGCCAGCAAGGGACACTCGAACACTGAAGCTTTCTTT. Translated: CASKGHSNTEAFF.

As regards this clone: Other DNA sequences in this specimen translate into the identical CDR3. The genes are TRBV5-1 and TRBJ2-1; no clear D gene. The CDR3 has 13 residues. Per germline, CDR1 SGHRS and CDR2 YFSETQ. V gave up 2 bases and J gave up 4 bases, with 7 bases separating them. CDR3 nucleotides: TGCGCCAGCAGCTTCGTCAGATACAATGAGCAGTTCTTC. This sequence encodes CASSFVRYNEQFF.

This clone has only a few counts. At one end the junction does not follow the germline gene, possibly because of a read error. CDR3 loop: CAINEAGMAQGEQFF. The CDR3 bases are TGTGCCATCAATGAGGCGGGAATGGCTCAGGGTGAGCAGTTCTTC. The chain couples TRBV10-3 to TRBJ2-1; D might be TRBD2 (6 bases). The CDR3 is made up of 15 amino acids. Per germline, CDR1 ENHRY and CDR2 SYGVKD.

The chain employs TRBV27 and TRBJ2-5; 8 bases line up with TRBD1. CDR1 and CDR2 from the germline V gene are MNHEY and SMNVEV (reference sequence). V shed 3 bases, J shed 3 bases, and the junction held 6 bases outside the gene matches. This CDR3 contains 15 residues. The CDR3 loop is CASSLFGTGKETQYF. The CDR3 bases are TGTGCCAGCAGTTTGTTTGGGACAGGTAAAGAGACCCAGTACTTC.

V is TRBV3-1 (or the pseudogene TRBV3-2) and J is TRBJ2-7; D gene uncertain. There are 12 residues in the CDR3. Germline CDR1 and CDR2: LGHDT and YNNKEL (reference sequence). Trimming cost V 1 base and J 4 bases, with 5 bases left between them. CDR3 DNA: TGTGCCAGCAGCCAAGGGCATTACGAGCAGTACTTC. Its translation: CASSQGHYEQYF.

The chain links TRBV11-2 to TRBJ2-1, with 10 bases matching TRBD2. Trimming cost V 1 base and J 10 bases; bases outside gene matches: 7. Germline V gene sequence: CDR1 SGHAT, CDR2 FQNNGV. This CDR3 comprises 15 residues. The DNA of the CDR3 is TGTGCCAGCAGCTTAGGGGCTAGCGGGAGAAAAGAGCAGTTCTTC. Translation: CASSLGASGRKEQFF. Full variable domain (missing parts from reference TRBV11-2 and TRBJ2-1): EAGVAQSPRYKIIEKRQSVAFWCNPISGHATLYWYQQILGQGPKLLIQFQNNGVVDDSQLPKDRFSAERLKGVDSTLKIQPAKLEDSAVYLCASSLGASGRKEQFFGPGTRLTVL.

The V call is TRBV9, the J call TRBJ1-3; the match to TRBD1 covers 7 bases. Per the germline V gene, CDR1 is SGDLS and CDR2 is YYNGEE. This CDR3 spans 17 amino acids. The junction had 8 bases not matched to a gene; V was cut back by 2 bases and J by 0 bases. CDR3: CASSVSGTVISGNTIYF. The CDR3 nucleotides are TGTGCCAGCAGCGTCTCCGGGACAGTGATCTCTGGAAACACCATATATTTT.

This chain links TRBV18 with TRBJ1-6, with D possibly being TRBD1 (5 bases). In germline, CDR1 is KGHSH, CDR2 LQKENI. There are 14 residues in the CDR3. Deletions cut 6 bases from V and 8 bases from J, with 14 bases between. Here the CDR3 reads CASSVAGRDSPLHF. DNA of the CDR3: TGTGCCAGCTCTGTGGCAGGGAGGGATTCACCCCTCCACTTT.

V is TRBV6-5 and J is TRBJ2-7; 7 positions match TRBD1. V shed 6 bases and J 7 bases; nucleotides not matched to a gene: 9. Germline V gives CDR1 MNHEY, CDR2 SVGAGI. The CDR3 covers 13 residues. The CDR3 DNA reads as TGTGCCAGCAGGGCGGCAGGGGGACAAGAGCAGTACTTC. Encoded protein: CASRAAGGQEQYF.

This clone was seen a handful of times. This chain joins TRBV6-5 and TRBJ2-1, with D perhaps TRBD1 (6 bases). The CDR3 length is 15 residues. V was trimmed by 7 bases and J by 4 bases, leaving 17 bases between them. Per the germline V gene, CDR1 is MNHEY and CDR2 is SVGAGI. CDR3 in amino acids: CASTLRWGPYNEQFF. CDR3 DNA sequence: TGTGCCAGCACTCTCAGGTGGGGGCCTTACAATGAGCAGTTCTTC.

J is TRBJ2-7 and V is TRBV28; D perhaps matches TRBD1 (5 bases). The CDR3 contains 15 residues. Trimming cost V 1 base and J 5 bases, with 15 bases left between them. In germline, CDR1 is MDHEN, CDR2 SYDVKM. The CDR3 is CASSLSAWAGNEQYF. The CDR3 nucleotides read TGTGCCAGCAGTTTATCTGCTTGGGCAGGGAACGAGCAGTACTTC. The full variable domain, in which reference TRBV28 and TRBJ2-7 provide the parts outside the CDR3, is DVKVTQSSRYLVKRTGEKVFLECVQDMDHENMFWYRQDPGLGLRLIYFSYDVKMKEKGDIPEGYSVSREKKERFSLILESASTNQTSMYLCASSLSAWAGNEQYFGPGTRLTVT.

The chain links TRBV5-8 to TRBJ2-2; 11 bases are shared with TRBD2. Germline V gene sequence: CDR1 SGHTS, CDR2 YDEGEE. The CDR3 runs 15 residues. Trimming took 4 bases from V and 7 from J; bases not matched to a gene: 6. The CDR3 sequence is CASSTSGSWDGELFF. The CDR3 nucleotides are TGTGCCAGCAGCACTAGCGGGAGTTGGGACGGGGAGCTGTTTTTT.

The chain employs TRBV2 and TRBJ2-7; 7 bases map to TRBD1. This CDR3 comprises 12 residues. The germline V gene encodes CDR1 SNHLY and CDR2 FYNNEI. V shed 5 bases, J shed 7 bases, and the junction held 5 bases outside the gene matches. The CDR3 coding sequence is TGTGCCAGCAGTAGGGACAGAGGGGAGCAGTACTTC. Translating it yields CASSRDRGEQYF.